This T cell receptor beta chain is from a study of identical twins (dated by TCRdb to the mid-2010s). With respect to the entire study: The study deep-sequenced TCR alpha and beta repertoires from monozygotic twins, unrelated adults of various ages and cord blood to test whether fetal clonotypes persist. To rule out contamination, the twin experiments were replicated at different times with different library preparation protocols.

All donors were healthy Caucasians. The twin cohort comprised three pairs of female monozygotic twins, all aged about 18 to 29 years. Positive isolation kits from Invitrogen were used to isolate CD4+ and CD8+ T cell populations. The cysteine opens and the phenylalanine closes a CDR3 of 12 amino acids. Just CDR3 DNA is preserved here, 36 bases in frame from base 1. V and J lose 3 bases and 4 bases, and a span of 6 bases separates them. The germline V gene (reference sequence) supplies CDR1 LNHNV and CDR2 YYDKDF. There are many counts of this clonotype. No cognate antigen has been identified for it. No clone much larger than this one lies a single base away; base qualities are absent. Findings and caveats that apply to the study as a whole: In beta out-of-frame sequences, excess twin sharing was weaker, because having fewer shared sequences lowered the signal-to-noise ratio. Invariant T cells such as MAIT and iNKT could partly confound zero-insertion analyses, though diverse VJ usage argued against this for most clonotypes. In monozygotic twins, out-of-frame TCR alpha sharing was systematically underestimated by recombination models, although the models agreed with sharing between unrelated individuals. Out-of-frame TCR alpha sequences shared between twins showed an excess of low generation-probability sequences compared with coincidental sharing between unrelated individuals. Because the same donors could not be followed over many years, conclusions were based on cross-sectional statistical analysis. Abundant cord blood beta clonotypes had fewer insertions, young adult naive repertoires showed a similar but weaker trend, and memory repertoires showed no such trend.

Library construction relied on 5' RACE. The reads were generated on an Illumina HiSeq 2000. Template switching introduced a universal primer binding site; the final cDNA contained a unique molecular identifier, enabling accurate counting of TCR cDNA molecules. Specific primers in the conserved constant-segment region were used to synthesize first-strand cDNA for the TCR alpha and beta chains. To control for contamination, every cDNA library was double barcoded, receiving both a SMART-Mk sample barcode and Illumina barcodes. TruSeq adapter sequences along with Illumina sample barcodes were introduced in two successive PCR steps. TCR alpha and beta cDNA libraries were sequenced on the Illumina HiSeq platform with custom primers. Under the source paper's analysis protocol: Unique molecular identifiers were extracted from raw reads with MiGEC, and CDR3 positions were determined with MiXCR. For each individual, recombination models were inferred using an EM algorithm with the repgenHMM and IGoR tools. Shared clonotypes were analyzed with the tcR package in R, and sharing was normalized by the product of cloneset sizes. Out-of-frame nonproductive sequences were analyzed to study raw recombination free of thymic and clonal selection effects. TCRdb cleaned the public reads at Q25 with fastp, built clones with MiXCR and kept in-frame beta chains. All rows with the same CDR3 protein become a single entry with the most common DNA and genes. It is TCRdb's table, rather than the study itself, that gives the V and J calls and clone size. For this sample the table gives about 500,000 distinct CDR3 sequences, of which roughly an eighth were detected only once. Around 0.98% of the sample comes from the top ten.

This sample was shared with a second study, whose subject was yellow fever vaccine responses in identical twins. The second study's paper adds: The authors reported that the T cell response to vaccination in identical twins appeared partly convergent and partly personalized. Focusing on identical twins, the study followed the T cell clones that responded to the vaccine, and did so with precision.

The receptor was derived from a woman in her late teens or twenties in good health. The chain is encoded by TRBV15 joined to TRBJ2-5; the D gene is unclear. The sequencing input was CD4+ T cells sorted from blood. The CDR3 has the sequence CATSRGRETQYF. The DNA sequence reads TGTGCCACCAGCAGGGGCCGAGAGACCCAGTACTTC.